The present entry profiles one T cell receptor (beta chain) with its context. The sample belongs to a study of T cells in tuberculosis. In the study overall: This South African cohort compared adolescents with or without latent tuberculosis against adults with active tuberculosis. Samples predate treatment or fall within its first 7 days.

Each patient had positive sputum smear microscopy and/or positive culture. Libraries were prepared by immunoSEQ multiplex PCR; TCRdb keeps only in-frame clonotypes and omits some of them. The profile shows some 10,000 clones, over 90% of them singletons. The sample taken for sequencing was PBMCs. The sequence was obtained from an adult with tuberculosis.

The CDR3 DNA sequence: TGTGCCAGCAGTTCCTTTCAGGGGAGAATAAATGAGCAGTTCTTC. Residues: CASSSFQGRINEQFF. The V gene is TRBV6-1, the J gene TRBJ2-1; a weak D match, TRBD1 (6 bases). This CDR3 region has 15 residues. Germline V gene sequence: CDR1 MNHNS, CDR2 SASEGT. The V gene lost 5 bases and the J gene lost 7 bases, with 18 bases spanning the gap.